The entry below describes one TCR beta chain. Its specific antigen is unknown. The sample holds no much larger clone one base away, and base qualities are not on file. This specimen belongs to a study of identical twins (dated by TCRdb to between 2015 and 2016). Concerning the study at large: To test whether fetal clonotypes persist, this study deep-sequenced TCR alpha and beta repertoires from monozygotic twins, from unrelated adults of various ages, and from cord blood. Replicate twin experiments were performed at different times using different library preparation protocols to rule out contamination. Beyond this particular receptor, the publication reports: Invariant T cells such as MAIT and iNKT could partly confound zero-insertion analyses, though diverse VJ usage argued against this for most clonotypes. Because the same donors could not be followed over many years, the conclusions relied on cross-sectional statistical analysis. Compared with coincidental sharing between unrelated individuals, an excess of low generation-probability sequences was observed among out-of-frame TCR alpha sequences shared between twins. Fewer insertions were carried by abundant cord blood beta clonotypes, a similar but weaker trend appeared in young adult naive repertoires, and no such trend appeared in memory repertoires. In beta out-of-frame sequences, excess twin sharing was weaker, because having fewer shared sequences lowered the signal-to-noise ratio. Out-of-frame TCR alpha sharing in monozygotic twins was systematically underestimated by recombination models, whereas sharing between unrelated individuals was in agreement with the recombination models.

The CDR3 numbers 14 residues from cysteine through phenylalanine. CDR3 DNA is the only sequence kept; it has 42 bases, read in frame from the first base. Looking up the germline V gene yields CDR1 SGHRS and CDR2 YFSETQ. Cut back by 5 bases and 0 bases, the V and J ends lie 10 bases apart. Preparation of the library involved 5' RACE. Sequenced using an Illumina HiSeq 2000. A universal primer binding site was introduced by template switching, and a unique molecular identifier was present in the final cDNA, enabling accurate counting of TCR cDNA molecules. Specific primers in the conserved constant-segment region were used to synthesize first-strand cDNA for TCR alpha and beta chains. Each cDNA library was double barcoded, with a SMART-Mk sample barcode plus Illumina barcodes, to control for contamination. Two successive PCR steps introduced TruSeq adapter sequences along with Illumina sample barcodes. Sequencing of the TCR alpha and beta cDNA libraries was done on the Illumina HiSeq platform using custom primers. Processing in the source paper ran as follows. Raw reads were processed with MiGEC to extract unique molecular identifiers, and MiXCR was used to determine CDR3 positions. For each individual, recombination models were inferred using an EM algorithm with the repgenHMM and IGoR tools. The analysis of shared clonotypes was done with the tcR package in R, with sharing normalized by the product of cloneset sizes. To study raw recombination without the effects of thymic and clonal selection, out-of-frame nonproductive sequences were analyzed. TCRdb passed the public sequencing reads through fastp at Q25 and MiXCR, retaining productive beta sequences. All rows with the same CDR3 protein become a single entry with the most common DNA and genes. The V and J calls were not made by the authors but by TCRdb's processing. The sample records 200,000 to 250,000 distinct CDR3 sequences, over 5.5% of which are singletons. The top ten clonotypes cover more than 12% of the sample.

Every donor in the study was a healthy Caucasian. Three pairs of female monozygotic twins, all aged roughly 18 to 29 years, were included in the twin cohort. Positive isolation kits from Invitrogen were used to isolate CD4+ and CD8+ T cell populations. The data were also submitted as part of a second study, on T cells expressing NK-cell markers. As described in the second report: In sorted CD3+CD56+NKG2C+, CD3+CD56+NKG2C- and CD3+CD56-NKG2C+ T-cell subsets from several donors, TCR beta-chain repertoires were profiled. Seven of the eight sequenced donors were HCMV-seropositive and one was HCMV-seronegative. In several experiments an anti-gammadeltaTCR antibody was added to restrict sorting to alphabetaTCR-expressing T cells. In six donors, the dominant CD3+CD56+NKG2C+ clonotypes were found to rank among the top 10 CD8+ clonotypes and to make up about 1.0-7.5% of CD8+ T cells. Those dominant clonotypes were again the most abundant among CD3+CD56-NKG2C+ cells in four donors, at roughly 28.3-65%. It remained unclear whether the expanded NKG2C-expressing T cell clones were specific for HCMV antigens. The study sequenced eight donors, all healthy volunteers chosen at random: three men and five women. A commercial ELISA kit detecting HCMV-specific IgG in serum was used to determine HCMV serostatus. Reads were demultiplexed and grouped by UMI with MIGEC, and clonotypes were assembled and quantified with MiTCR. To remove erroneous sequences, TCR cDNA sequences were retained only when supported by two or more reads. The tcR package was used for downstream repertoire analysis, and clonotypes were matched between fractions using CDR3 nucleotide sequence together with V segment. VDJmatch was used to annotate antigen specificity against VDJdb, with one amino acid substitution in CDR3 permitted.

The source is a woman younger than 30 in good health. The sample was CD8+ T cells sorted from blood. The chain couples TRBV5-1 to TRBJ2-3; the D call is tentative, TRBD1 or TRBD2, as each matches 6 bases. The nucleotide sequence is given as TGCGCCAGCAGTGAGGGGGGAAGCACAGATACGCAGTATTTT. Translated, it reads CASSEGGSTDTQYF.